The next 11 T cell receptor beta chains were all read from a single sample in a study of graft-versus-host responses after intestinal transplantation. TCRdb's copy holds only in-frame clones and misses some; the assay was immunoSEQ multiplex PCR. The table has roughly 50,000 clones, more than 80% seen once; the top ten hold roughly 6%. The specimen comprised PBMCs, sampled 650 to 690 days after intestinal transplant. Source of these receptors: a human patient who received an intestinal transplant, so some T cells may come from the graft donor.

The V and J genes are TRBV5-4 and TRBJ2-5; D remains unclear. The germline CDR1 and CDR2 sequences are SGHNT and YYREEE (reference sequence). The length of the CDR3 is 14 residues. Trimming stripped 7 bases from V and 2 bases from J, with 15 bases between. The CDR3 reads CASYVDARQETQYF. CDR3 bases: TGTGCCAGCTACGTTGACGCGAGACAAGAGACCCAGTACTTC.

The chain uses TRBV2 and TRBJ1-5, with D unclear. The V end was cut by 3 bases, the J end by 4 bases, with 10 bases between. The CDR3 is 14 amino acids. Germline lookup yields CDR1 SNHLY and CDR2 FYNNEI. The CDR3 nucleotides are TGTGCCAGCAGTGAGGTTGGACCTAATCAGCCCCAGCATTTT. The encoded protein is CASSEVGPNQPQHF.

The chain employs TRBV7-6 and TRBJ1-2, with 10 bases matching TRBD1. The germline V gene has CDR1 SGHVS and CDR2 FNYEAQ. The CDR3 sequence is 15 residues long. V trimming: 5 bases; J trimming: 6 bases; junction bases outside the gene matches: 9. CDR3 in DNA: TGTGCCAGCAGCCACGTCTGGACAGGGGGTCATGGCTACACCTTC. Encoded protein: CASSHVWTGGHGYTF.

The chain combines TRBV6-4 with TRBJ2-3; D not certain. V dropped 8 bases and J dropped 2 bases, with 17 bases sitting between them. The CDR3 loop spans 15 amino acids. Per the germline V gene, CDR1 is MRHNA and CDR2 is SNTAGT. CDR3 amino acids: CASGPSAGSTDTQYF. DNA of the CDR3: TGTGCCAGCGGTCCGTCTGCCGGGTCCACAGATACGCAGTATTTT.

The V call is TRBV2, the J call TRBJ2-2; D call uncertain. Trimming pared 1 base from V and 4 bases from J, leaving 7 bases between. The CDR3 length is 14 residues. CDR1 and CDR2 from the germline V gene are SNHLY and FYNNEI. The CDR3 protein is CASSEDSPTGELFF. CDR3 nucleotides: TGTGCCAGCAGTGAAGACAGCCCCACCGGGGAGCTGTTTTTT.

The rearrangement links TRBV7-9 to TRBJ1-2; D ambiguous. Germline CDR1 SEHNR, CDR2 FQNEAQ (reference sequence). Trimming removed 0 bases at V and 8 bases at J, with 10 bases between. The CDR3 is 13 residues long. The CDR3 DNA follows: TGTGCCAGCAGCTTAGCGAACAGCAACGGCTACACCTTC. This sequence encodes CASSLANSNGYTF.

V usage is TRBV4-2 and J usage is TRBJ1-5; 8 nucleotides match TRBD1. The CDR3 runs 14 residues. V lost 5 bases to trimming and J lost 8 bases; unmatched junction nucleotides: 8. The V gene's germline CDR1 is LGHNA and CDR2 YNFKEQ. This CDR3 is CASSADRDFKPQHF. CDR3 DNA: TGTGCCAGCAGCGCGGACAGGGATTTTAAGCCCCAGCATTTT.

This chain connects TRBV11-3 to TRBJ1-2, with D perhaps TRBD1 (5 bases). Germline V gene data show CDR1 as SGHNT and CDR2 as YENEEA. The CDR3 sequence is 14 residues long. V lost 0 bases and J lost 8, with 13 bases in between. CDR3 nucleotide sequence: TGTGCCAGCAGCTTAGAGCGGCAGGGAGGAGGCTACACCTTC. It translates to CASSLERQGGGYTF.

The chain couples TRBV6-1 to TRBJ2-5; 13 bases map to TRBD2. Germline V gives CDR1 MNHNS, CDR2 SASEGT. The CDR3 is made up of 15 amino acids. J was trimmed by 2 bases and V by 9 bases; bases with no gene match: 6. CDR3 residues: CASKLAGGPQETQYF. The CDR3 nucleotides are TGTGCCAGTAAACTAGCGGGGGGGCCACAAGAGACCCAGTACTTC.

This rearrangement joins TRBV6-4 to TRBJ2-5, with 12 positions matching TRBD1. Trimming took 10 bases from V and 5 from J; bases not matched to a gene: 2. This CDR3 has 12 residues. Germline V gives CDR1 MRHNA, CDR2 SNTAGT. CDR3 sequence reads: CAKGTGGETQYF. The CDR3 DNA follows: TGTGCCAAAGGGACAGGGGGCGAGACCCAGTACTTC.

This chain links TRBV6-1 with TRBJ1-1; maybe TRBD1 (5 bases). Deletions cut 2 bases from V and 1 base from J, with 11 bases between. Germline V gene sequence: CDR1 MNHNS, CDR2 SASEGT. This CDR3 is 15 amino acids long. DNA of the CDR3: TGTGCCAGCAGTGAACCCCGCCAGGGGAACACTGAAGCTTTCTTT. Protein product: CASSEPRQGNTEAFF.